This T cell receptor beta chain was recovered during a study of T-cell reconstitution after alpha-beta-depleted transplantation in children. CDR3 length: 16 residues. Germline-derived CDR1 and CDR2 are MNHEY and SVGAGI. Between the trimmed V and J ends, which lost 4 bases and 10 bases, there was a span of 25 bases. Preparation of the TCRbeta library was carried out with unique molecular identifiers. One entry per CDR3 protein results from TCRdb running MiXCR on the PCR reads. Of a few hundred thousand distinct CDR3 sequences in the sample, approximately 12% were seen once. The table lists this clonotype with a few counts.

This TCR was sampled from a human donor who donated a stem cell graft to a child with Fanconi anemia. Source: PBMCs, taken from the stem cell graft. The rearrangement uses TRBV6-5 and TRBJ1-1; tentatively, D is TRBD1 (6 bases). CDR3 loop: CASSLRGTGISYGAFF. The CDR3 DNA reads TGTGCCAGCAGTTTAAGGGGCACAGGGATTTCGTATGGAGCTTTCTTT.